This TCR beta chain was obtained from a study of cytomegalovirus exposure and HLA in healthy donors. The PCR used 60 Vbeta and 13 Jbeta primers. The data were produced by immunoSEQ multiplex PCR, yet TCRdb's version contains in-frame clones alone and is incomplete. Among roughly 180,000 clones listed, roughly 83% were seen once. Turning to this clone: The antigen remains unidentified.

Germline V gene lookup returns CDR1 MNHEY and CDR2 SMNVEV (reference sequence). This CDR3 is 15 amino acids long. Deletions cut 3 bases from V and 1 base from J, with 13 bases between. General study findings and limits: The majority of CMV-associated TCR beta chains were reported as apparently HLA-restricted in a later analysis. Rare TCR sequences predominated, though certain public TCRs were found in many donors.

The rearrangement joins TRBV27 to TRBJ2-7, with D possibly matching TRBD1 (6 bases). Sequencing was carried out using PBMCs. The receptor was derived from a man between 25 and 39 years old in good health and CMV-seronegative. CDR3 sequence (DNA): TGTGCCAGCAGTTTCCAGGCCGGACAGTCCTACGAGCAGTACTTC. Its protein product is CASSFQAGQSYEQYF.